A single sample is the source of the 14 T cell receptor beta chains below, sequenced in a study of beta chain features in type 1 diabetes. Expressed TCRB transcripts were sequenced, since all the RNA that had been isolated was reverse transcribed. Profiling relied on immunoSEQ multiplex PCR, and the TCRdb table lists in-frame clones only, not all of them. The data show a few hundred thousand clones, less than 15% seen once. These receptors' targets are unknown. Regarding the study as a whole: Type 1 diabetes patients had TCRB CDR3s that were shorter (moderately but significantly so) in all four CD4+ subsets.

The sample was naive CD4+ T cells from blood. The receptors originated from a woman in her late teens or twenties with type 1 diabetes.

The DNA for the CDR3 is TGTGCCAGCAGTTACAGACAGGGGGCATTTCGGGAGACCCAGTACTTC. Its translation is CASSYRQGAFRETQYF. The chain recombines TRBV28 with TRBJ2-5; 10 nucleotides line up with TRBD1. Germline CDR1 and CDR2: MDHEN and SYDVKM. The CDR3 sequence is 16 residues long. The J segment lost 5 bases and the V segment lost 4 bases, leaving 10 bases of the junction unmatched.

The chain employs TRBV28 and TRBJ2-7; 9 bases agree with TRBD2. The V and J ends lost 2 bases and 8 bases, in that order; junction bases with no gene match: 1. This CDR3 comprises 12 residues. CDR1 and CDR2 from the germline V gene are MDHEN and SYDVKM. The CDR3 loop is CASSLAGGKQYF. Written as DNA, the CDR3 is TGTGCCAGCAGTTTAGCGGGAGGGAAGCAGTACTTC.

The V gene is TRBV2, the J gene TRBJ2-5; 7 bases are shared with TRBD1. J gave up 0 bases and V 5 bases, and 3 bases lay outside the gene matches. This CDR3 comprises 14 residues. The germline V gene encodes CDR1 SNHLY and CDR2 FYNNEI. The DNA of the CDR3 is TGTGCCAGCAGTACCGGACAGGACCAAGAGACCCAGTACTTC. Translated: CASSTGQDQETQYF.

This clone was counted only a few times. This chain uses TRBV28 with TRBJ2-1, with D hard to call. Germline V gives CDR1 MDHEN, CDR2 SYDVKM. The V and J ends lost 1 base and 7 bases respectively, with 5 bases between them. The CDR3 has 12 amino acids. CDR3 sequence (DNA): TGTGCCAGCAGTTTATCCAAAAATGAGCAGTTCTTC. The encoded protein is CASSLSKNEQFF.

This rearrangement joins TRBV7-7 to TRBJ2-5; TRBD2 is a possible D gene (7 bases). Germline assignment: CDR1 SSHAT and CDR2 FNYEAQ (reference sequence). CDR3 length: 14 amino acids. V lost 4 bases and J lost 1, with 10 bases in between. CDR3 protein: CASSWGGSQETQYF. CDR3 nucleotide sequence: TGTGCCAGCAGCTGGGGGGGCTCCCAAGAGACCCAGTACTTC.

CDR3 DNA: TGTGCCAGCAGCTGGACAGCTAACACTGAAGCTTTCTTT. Amino acid sequence: CASSWTANTEAFF. The V call is TRBV7-9, the J call TRBJ1-1; D is possibly TRBD1 (6 bases). The CDR3 has 13 residues. V lost 4 bases to trimming and J lost 2 bases, with 8 bases between them. Per the germline V gene, CDR1 is SEHNR and CDR2 is FQNEAQ (reference sequence).

The genes are TRBV5-1 and TRBJ2-7, with 12 bases fitting TRBD2. Germline CDR1 is SGHRS and CDR2 is YFSETQ. V lost 0 bases, J lost 9 bases, and 1 base stayed unmatched. The CDR3 runs to 13 residues. In DNA form, the CDR3 reads TGCGCCAGCAGCTTGGGACTAGCGGGAGCGCAGTACTTC. Protein: CASSLGLAGAQYF. Full variable domain (outside the CDR3, taken from reference TRBV5-1 and TRBJ2-7): KAGVTQTPRYLIKTRGQQVTLSCSPISGHRSVSWYQQTPGQGLQFLFEYFSETQRNKGNFPGRFSGRQFSNSRSEMNVSTLELGDSALYLCASSLGLAGAQYFGPGTRLTVT.

This rearrangement joins TRBV4-2 to TRBJ1-1; weak D call: TRBD1 (6 bases). The CDR3 is made up of 15 amino acids. Germline V gene data show CDR1 as LGHNA and CDR2 as YNFKEQ. V was shortened by 4 bases and J by 2 bases, with 14 bases between the two germline ends. The DNA for the CDR3 is TGTGCCAGCAGCCCATCAGGGGTGGGTAACACTGAAGCTTTCTTT. Its protein is CASSPSGVGNTEAFF.

The rearrangement links TRBV28 to TRBJ2-1; 9 positions agree with TRBD2. Germline loops: CDR1 MDHEN, CDR2 SYDVKM. This CDR3 contains 16 residues. Unmatched junction bases numbered 11, after V lost 4 bases and J lost 7 bases. CDR3 sequence reads: CASSSPRSGRINEQFF. As DNA, the CDR3 is TGTGCCAGCAGTTCCCCCCGTAGCGGGAGAATAAATGAGCAGTTCTTC.

CDR3 protein: CASRQGLYEQYF. For the CDR3, the DNA is TGTGCCAGCAGACAGGGGCTCTACGAGCAGTACTTC. The chain employs TRBV6-6 and TRBJ2-7; 7 bases agree with TRBD1. The trim removed 6 bases at V and 3 bases at J, leaving 2 bases unmatched. The CDR3 loop spans 12 amino acids. Germline assignment: CDR1 MNHNY and CDR2 SVGAGI (reference sequence).

The chain carries TRBV11-2 and TRBJ2-5; D unclear. Trimming took 5 bases from V and 13 from J, leaving 14 bases between them. Germline assignment: CDR1 SGHAT and CDR2 FQNNGV. The CDR3 runs to 11 residues. Written as DNA, the CDR3 is TGTGCCAGCAGCCACGCAGAGGTTTCGTACTTC. Its translation is CASSHAEVSYF. Drawing the rest from reference TRBV11-2 and TRBJ2-5, the complete variable domain is EAGVAQSPRYKIIEKRQSVAFWCNPISGHATLYWYQQILGQGPKLLIQFQNNGVVDDSQLPKDRFSAERLKGVDSTLKIQPAKLEDSAVYLCASSHAEVSYFGPGTRLLVL.

This clone has a handful of counts. The V gene is TRBV7-9, the J gene TRBJ2-7; possibly TRBD1 for D (5 bases). Trimming pared 6 bases from V and 3 bases from J, leaving 12 bases between. Germline CDR1 and CDR2: SEHNR and FQNEAQ (reference sequence). The CDR3 loop spans 13 amino acids. This CDR3 is CASRHDSVYEQYV. CDR3 nucleotides: TGTGCCAGCAGACACGACAGTGTCTACGAGCAGTACGTC.

This chain connects TRBV25-1 to TRBJ2-2, with 7 nucleotides matching TRBD2. Trimming removed 4 bases from V and 6 bases from J; junction bases left unmatched: 2. The CDR3 runs 13 residues. Germline V lookup: CDR1 MGHDK, CDR2 SYGVNS. Here the CDR3 reads CASSVREAGELFF. CDR3 DNA: TGTGCCAGCAGTGTTCGGGAGGCCGGGGAGCTGTTTTTT.

V usage is TRBV5-1 and J usage is TRBJ2-1; TRBD2 agrees at 10 bases. The V gene's germline CDR1 is SGHRS and CDR2 YFSETQ. The J segment lost 6 bases and the V segment lost 0 bases, leaving 9 bases of the junction unmatched. The CDR3 covers 17 residues. The CDR3, as DNA: TGCGCCAGCAGCTTGGAGGCTAGCGGGAGAATGTCCAATGAGCAGTTCTTC. Protein product: CASSLEASGRMSNEQFF.